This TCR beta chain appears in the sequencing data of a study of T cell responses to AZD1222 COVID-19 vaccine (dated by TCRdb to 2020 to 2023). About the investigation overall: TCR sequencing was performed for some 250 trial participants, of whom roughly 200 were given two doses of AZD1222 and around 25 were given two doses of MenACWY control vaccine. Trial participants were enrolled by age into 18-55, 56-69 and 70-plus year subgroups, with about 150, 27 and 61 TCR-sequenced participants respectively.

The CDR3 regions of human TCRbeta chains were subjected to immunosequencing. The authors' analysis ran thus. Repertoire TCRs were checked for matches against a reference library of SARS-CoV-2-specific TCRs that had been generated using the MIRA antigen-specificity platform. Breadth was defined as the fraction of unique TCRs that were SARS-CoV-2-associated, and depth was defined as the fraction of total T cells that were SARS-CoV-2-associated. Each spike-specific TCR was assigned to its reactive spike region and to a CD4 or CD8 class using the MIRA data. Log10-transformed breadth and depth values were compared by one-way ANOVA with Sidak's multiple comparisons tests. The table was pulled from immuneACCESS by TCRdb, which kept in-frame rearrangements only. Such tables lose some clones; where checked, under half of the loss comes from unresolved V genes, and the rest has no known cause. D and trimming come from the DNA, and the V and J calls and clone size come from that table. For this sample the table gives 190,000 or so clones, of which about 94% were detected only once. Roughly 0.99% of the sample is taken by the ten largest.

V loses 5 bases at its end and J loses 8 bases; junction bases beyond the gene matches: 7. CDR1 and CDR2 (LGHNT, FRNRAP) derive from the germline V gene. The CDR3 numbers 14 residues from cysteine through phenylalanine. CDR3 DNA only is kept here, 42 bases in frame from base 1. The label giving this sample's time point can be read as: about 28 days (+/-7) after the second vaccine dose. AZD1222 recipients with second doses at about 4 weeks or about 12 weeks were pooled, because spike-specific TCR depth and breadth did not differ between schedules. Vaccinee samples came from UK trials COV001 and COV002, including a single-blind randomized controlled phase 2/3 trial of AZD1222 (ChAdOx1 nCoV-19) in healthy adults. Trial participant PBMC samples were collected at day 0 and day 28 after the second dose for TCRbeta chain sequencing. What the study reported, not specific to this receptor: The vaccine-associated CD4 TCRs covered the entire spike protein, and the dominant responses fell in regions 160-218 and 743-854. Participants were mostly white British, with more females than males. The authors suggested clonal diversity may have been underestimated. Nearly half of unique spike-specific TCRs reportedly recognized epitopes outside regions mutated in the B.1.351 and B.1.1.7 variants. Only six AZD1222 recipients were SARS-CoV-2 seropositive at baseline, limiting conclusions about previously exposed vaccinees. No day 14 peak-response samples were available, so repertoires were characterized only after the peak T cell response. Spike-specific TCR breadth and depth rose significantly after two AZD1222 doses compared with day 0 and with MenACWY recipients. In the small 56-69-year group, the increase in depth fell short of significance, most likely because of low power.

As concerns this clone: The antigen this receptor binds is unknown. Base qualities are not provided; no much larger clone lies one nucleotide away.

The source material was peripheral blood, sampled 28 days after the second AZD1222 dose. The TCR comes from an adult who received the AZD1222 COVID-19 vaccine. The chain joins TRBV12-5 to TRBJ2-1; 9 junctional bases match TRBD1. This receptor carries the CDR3 CASGLGTGIDEQFF. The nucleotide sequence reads TGTGCTAGTGGTCTCGGGACAGGGATCGATGAGCAGTTCTTC.